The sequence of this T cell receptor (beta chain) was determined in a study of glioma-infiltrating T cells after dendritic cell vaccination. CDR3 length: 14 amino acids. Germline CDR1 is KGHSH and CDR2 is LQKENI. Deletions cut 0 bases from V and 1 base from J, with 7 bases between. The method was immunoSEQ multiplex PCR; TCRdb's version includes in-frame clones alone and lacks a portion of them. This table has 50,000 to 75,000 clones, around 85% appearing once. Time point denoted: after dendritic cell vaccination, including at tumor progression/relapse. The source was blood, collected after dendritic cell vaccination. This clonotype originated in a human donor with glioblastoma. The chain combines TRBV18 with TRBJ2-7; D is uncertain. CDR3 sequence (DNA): TGTGCCAGCTCACCACCGAATCTATCCTACGAGCAGTACTTC. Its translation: CASSPPNLSYEQYF.